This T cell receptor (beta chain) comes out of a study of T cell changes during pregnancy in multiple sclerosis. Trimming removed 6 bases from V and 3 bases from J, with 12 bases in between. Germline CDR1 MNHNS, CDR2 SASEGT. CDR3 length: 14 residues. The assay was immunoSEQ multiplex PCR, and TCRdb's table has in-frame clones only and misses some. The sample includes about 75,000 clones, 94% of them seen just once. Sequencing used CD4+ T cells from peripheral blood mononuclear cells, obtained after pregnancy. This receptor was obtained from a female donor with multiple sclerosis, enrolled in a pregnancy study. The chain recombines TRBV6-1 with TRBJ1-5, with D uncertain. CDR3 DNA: TGTGCCAGCAGGCGGGTAGTAGACAATCAGCCCCAGCATTTT. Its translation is CASRRVVDNQPQHF.